The 17 T cell receptor beta chains below all came from one sample that was sequenced in a study of post-analysis software for immune sequencing data. The study's findings and limits: In patients, TRBV5-6, TRBV5-1 and TRBV20-1 belonged to five or six TRBV segments found more frequently than in controls.

No antigen has been identified for these receptors. Incorporated into the TCR beta cDNA libraries were unique molecular identifiers, which served to reduce PCR and sequencing biases. From the PCR reads, TCRdb called clonotypes with MiXCR, one entry per CDR3 protein. The sample includes roughly 540,000 distinct CDR3 sequences, about a third seen only once; the top ten take roughly 6%. Sequenced: blood. The receptor source for this set is a girl aged 2 to 17 with multiple sclerosis.

This clonotype was observed a few times. The chain joins TRBV11-2 to TRBJ2-3, with D uncertain. CDR3 length equals 16 residues. Germline lookup yields CDR1 SGHAT and CDR2 FQNNGV. The V gene lost 6 bases and the J gene lost 0 bases, with 16 bases spanning the gap. CDR3 coding DNA: TGTGCCAGCAGGAATGATTACCCGACTAGCACAGATACGCAGTATTTT. Protein: CASRNDYPTSTDTQYF.

This chain connects TRBV20-1 to TRBJ1-1, with D maybe TRBD1 (6 bases). V lost 6 bases to trimming and J lost 5 bases, with 10 bases between them. This CDR3 has 11 amino acids. Germline V gene data show CDR1 as DFQATT and CDR2 as SNEGSKA (reference sequence). For the CDR3, the DNA is TGCAGTGCCACCGGGACAACTGAAGCTTTCTTT. Its translation: CSATGTTEAFF.

This clonotype was found once. J is TRBJ2-3 and V is TRBV5-1, with a weak D call TRBD2 (6 bases). From germline, CDR1 is SGHRS and CDR2 YFSETQ. V was cut by 4 bases and J by 1 base, with 16 bases left in between. There are 16 residues in the CDR3. The chain's CDR3 is CASSRRSGLRTDTQYF. The CDR3 coding sequence is TGCGCCAGCAGCAGAAGGTCGGGACTTCGCACAGATACGCAGTATTTT.

V is TRBV20-1 and J is TRBJ1-4, with D possibly matching TRBD1 (6 bases). This CDR3 spans 11 amino acids. The germline V gene encodes CDR1 DFQATT and CDR2 SNEGSKA (reference sequence). CDR3 region: CSVGGNEKLFF. The CDR3 DNA follows: TGCAGCGTAGGGGGTAATGAAAAACTGTTTTTT.

This clonotype appeared a few times. J is TRBJ2-5 and V is TRBV12-3 or TRBV12-4, with 7 bases aligning to TRBD2. The J segment lost 3 bases and the V segment lost 5 bases, leaving 9 bases of the junction unmatched. CDR3 length: 15 amino acids. For the CDR3, the DNA is TGTGCCAGCAGTCTACATGTTCGGGGGGAAGAGACCCAGTACTTC. Translation: CASSLHVRGEETQYF.

With respect to this clonotype: A junction boundary mismatches the germline segment, possibly from a read error. The chain employs TRBV9 and TRBJ2-1; 10 nucleotides line up with TRBD2. The V gene's germline CDR1 is SGDLS and CDR2 YYNGEE. The CDR3 has 15 amino acids. CDR3 coding DNA: TGTGTCAGCACCGCCGGGACTAGCGCCCAAACGCGGCAGTTCTTC. This codes for CVSTAGTSAQTRQFF.

This clonotype was seen repeatedly, ten times or more. The chain couples TRBV12-3 or TRBV12-4 to TRBJ1-4; D is unclear. V was cut by 6 bases and J by 7 bases, with 6 bases left in between. The CDR3 totals 11 residues. The CDR3, as DNA: TGTGCCAGCAGCTTGGGTGAAAAACTGTTTTTT. Translating gives CASSLGEKLFF.

This clonotype was found a few times. In nucleotides, the CDR3 is TGCGCCAGCAGCTTGGGACGAGAACGCGGGGAGACATATGGCTACACCTTC. This sequence encodes CASSLGRERGETYGYTF. The genes are TRBV5-1 and TRBJ1-2; D unresolved. The CDR3 runs 17 residues. Germline loops: CDR1 SGHRS, CDR2 YFSETQ. Trimming removed 0 bases at V and 5 bases at J, with 20 bases between.

This clonotype has just a few counts. The V gene is TRBV5-1, the J gene TRBJ2-6; D is possibly TRBD1 or TRBD2 (5 bases each). The CDR3 has 20 amino acids. Germline CDR1 and CDR2: SGHRS and YFSETQ. V was pared by 4 bases and J by 0 bases, with 23 bases between. CDR3 region: CASSPNWAGTESSGANVLTF. CDR3 nucleotide sequence: TGCGCCAGCAGCCCTAATTGGGCCGGGACCGAATCCTCTGGGGCCAACGTCCTGACTTTC.

The V and J genes are TRBV20-1 and TRBJ2-3; 14 bases are a match to TRBD2. Germline loops: CDR1 DFQATT, CDR2 SNEGSKA (reference sequence). This CDR3 comprises 16 residues. After removal of 3 bases from V and 4 bases from J, the junction contained 6 bases not matched to a gene. CDR3 DNA sequence: TGCAGTGCTAGCCTGACTAGCGGGGGGGCATCAGATACGCAGTATTTT. Its protein is CSASLTSGGASDTQYF.

The J gene is TRBJ1-3, the V gene TRBV6-6; D is unclear. Germline V gene sequence: CDR1 MNHNY, CDR2 SVGAGI (reference sequence). This CDR3 region has 15 residues. Trimming removed 4 bases from V and 0 bases from J, with 10 bases in between. The CDR3 bases are TGTGCCAGCAGTTTCACCGGGTCCTCTGGAAACACCATATATTTT. Its translation is CASSFTGSSGNTIYF.

This sequence joins TRBV5-1 and TRBJ2-1, with 12 bases identical to TRBD2. CDR1 SGHRS and CDR2 YFSETQ come from the germline V gene. The CDR3 has 15 residues. Germline trimming cut 4 bases from V and 5 bases from J; bases unmatched to any gene: 4. CDR3 protein: CASSRLAGADNEQFF. CDR3 in DNA: TGCGCCAGCAGCAGACTAGCGGGGGCTGACAATGAGCAGTTCTTC.

The chain is built from TRBV7-2 and TRBJ1-5, with D possibly matching TRBD1 (5 bases). CDR3 length: 20 amino acids. Germline CDR1 SGHTA, CDR2 FQGNSA. V was clipped by 1 base and J by 2 bases, with 24 bases between them. CDR3 sequence (DNA): TGTGCCAGCAGCTTAGTGCCCCTTTCGTACGGGGGAGATGGCAATCAGCCCCAGCATTTT. Its translation: CASSLVPLSYGGDGNQPQHF.

The V and J genes are TRBV5-1 and TRBJ1-2; tentatively, D is TRBD1 (6 bases). Trimming removed 0 bases at V and 2 bases at J, with 8 bases between. The CDR3 runs to 14 residues. The germline V gene encodes CDR1 SGHRS and CDR2 YFSETQ. CDR3 DNA sequence: TGCGCCAGCAGCTTGGAAGGGGGGAACTATGGCTACACCTTC. Amino acid sequence: CASSLEGGNYGYTF.

This clonotype was seen a handful of times. The chain employs TRBV5-1 and TRBJ2-5, with D perhaps TRBD1 (6 bases). The CDR3 has 13 amino acids. The ends were cut back, 4 bases at V and 7 bases at J, with 14 bases in the middle. The germline V gene encodes CDR1 SGHRS and CDR2 YFSETQ. CDR3 in amino acids: CASSPRDIGTQYF. The CDR3 DNA sequence: TGCGCCAGCAGCCCCCGGGACATAGGGACCCAGTACTTC.

This clonotype was counted a few times. The chain couples TRBV11-2 to TRBJ1-2; D perhaps matches TRBD1 (5 bases). The germline V and J ends were trimmed by 0 bases and 12 bases, with 14 bases remaining between them. The CDR3 covers 13 residues. Germline loops: CDR1 SGHAT, CDR2 FQNNGV. The DNA for the CDR3 is TGTGCCAGCAGCTTAGATCGCGGGGACCCCCACACCTTC. It encodes CASSLDRGDPHTF. Together with reference TRBV11-2 and TRBJ1-2, the CDR3 gives the full variable domain: EAGVAQSPRYKIIEKRQSVAFWCNPISGHATLYWYQQILGQGPKLLIQFQNNGVVDDSQLPKDRFSAERLKGVDSTLKIQPAKLEDSAVYLCASSLDRGDPHTFGSGTRLTVV.

J is TRBJ2-5 and V is TRBV10-1; 7 bases match TRBD1. The better agreement between TRBJ2-7 and the DNA end casts doubt on the J call. Germline loops: CDR1 WNHNN, CDR2 SYGVQD (reference sequence). This CDR3 comprises 14 residues. CDR3 in DNA: TGCGCCAGCAGAGCCGGGACAGCGTCGGCCGAGCAGTACTTC. Encoded protein: CASRAGTASAEQYF.